This T cell receptor beta chain was observed in a study of blood T cells in healthy people across ages. Overall study results and limits: Older individuals had lower TCR beta diversity per million T cells (the decline was roughly linear). One million T cells yielded diversity estimates that were considered underestimates. The CMV status of each donor remained undetermined, and this could have confounded shifts in expanded clonotypes.

Comment on this clonotype: Antigen specificity is unknown.

A second roughly 6 to 11 cycle PCR used barcoded and J-beta primers. TCRdb used MiXCR to reprocess the 5' RACE reads, holding one entry per CDR3 protein. The repertoire has over a million distinct CDR3 sequences, less than 50% of them found once; the top ten carry 15% to 20%. Caucasian, healthy and from Russia, the donors were aged between roughly 6 and 95. The V gene's germline CDR1 is DFQATT and CDR2 SNEGSKA (reference sequence). Trimming shortened V by 3 bases and J by 0 bases, and 18 bases separated the two germline ends. This CDR3 is built from 16 residues. This chain links TRBV20-1 with TRBJ2-7, with D perhaps being TRBD1 or TRBD2 (6 bases each). The material sequenced was blood. This TCR came from a woman aged 55 to 70 in good health. The chain's CDR3 is CSARDPKGGGSYEQYF. CDR3 coding DNA: TGCAGTGCTAGGGACCCCAAGGGGGGCGGCTCCTACGAGCAGTACTTC.